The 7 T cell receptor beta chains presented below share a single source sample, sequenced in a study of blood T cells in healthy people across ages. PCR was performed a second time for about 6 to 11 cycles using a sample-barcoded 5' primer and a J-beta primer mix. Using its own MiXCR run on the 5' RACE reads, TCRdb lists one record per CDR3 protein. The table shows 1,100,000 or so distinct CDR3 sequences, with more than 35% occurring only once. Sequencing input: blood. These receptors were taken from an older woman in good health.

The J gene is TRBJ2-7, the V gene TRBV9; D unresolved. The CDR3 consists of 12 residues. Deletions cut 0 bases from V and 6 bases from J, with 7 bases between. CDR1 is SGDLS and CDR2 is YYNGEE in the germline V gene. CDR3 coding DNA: TGTGCCAGCAGCGTAGATCTAGGCGAGCAGTACTTC. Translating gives CASSVDLGEQYF.

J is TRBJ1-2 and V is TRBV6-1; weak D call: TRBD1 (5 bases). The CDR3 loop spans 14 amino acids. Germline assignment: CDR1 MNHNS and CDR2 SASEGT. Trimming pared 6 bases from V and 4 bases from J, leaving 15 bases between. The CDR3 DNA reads TGTGCCAGCAGATCCAGGGAGTCTGCCTATGGCTACACCTTC. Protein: CASRSRESAYGYTF.

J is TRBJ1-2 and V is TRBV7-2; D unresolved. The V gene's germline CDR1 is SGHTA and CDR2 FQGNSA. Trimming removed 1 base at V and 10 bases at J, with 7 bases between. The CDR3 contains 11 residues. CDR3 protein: CASSLGPSYTF. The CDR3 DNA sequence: TGTGCCAGCAGCTTAGGCCCCTCCTACACCTTC.

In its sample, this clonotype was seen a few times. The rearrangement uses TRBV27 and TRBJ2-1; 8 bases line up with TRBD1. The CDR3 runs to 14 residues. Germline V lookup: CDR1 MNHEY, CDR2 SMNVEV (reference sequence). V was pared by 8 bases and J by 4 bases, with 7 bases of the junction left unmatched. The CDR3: CASHPQGAYNEQFF. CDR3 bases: TGTGCCAGCCACCCGCAGGGGGCATACAATGAGCAGTTCTTC.

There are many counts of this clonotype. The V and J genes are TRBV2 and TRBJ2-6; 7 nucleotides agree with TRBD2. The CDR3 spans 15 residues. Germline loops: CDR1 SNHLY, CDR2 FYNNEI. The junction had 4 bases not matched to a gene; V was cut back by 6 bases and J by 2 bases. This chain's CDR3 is CASRREAAGANVLTF. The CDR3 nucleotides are TGTGCCAGCAGACGGGAGGCCGCTGGGGCCAACGTCCTGACTTTC.

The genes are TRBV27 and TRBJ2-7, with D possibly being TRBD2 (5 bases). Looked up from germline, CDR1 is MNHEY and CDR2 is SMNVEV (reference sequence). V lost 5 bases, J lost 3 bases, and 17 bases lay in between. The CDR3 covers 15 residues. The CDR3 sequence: CASSQLTSRGYEQYF. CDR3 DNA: TGTGCCAGCAGTCAACTAACTAGTCGGGGCTACGAGCAGTACTTC.

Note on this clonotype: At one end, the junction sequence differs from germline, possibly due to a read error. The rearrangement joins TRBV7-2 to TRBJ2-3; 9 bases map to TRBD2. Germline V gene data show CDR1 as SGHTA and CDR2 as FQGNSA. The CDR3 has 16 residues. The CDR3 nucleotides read TGTGTCAGCACCCTTCGGACTAGCGAACGATCAGATACGCAGTATTTT. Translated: CVSTLRTSERSDTQYF.